This T cell receptor (beta chain) is from a study of preoperative IRX-2 immunotherapy in early breast cancer. Sequencing was performed with immunoSEQ multiplex PCR; in TCRdb, only in-frame clones are kept and a portion is missing. The sample has around 88,000 clones, roughly 90% seen once. The treatment denotes: preoperative locoregional IRX-2 cytokine immunotherapy. This phase Ib study tested locoregional IRX-2 cytokine immunotherapy given before surgery. Trimming took 5 bases from V and 3 from J; bases not matched to a gene: 18. CDR1 and CDR2 (germline): MDHEN, SYDVKM. The CDR3 is 19 amino acids. This receptor was obtained from a human donor with breast cancer. This chain links TRBV28 with TRBJ1-3; 8 bases line up with TRBD1. The sample was tumor tissue, taken after IRX-2 immunotherapy. This CDR3 is CASSLIQGALKIGGNTIYF. In DNA form, the CDR3 reads TGTGCCAGCAGTCTGATCCAGGGGGCTCTTAAAATCGGTGGAAACACCATATATTTT.